This TCR beta chain was identified during a study of CD8+ T cells in alopecia areata. Notes on the study in general: Scalp lesions, especially in alopecia totalis/universalis, had higher clonality than normal scalp. The study also sequences resident alphabeta T cells of normal skin in scalp samples. Mouse data revealed clearer TCR sharing than patient data did, a gap possibly tied to HLA.

Extraction of RNA preceded its reverse transcription into cDNA, which served as the sequencing template. Profiled with immunoSEQ multiplex PCR; TCRdb holds only in-frame clones, not every one. The table shows around 120,000 clones, with roughly 68% occurring only once. The CDR3 length is 15 residues. Germline CDR1 reads ENHRY; CDR2 reads SYGVKD. Trimming left V 2 bases short and J 2 bases short, with 9 bases between. The table lists this clone with a few counts. The target antigen is unknown. This sequence was found in a human donor in good health. Material for sequencing was CD4+ T cells sorted from blood. The chain is built from TRBV10-3 and TRBJ1-4; a possible D gene is TRBD1 (5 bases). CDR3 loop: CAISEEGRTNEKLFF. Here the CDR3 DNA reads TGTGCCATCAGTGAGGAGGGGAGGACTAATGAAAAACTGTTTTTT.